The 29 T cell receptor beta chains listed next were all sequenced from one sample in a study of T cell responses to AZD1222 COVID-19 vaccine. TCRdb's copy holds only in-frame clones and misses some; the assay was immunoSEQ multiplex PCR. The data hold some 98,000 clones, with nearly 90% observed a single time. Sample: peripheral blood, taken on day 0 of AZD1222 vaccination. The receptors were sampled from an adult in good health.

V is TRBV18 and J is TRBJ2-5; D is unclear. Germline CDR1 KGHSH, CDR2 LQKENI. The CDR3 loop spans 13 amino acids. Between the trimmed V and J ends, which lost 6 bases and 0 bases, there was a span of 8 bases. CDR3 in DNA: TGTGCCAGCTCGAAGGGTAACCAAGAGACCCAGTACTTC. Translated: CASSKGNQETQYF.

This clone was counted between two and nine times. The rearrangement joins TRBV7-9 to TRBJ2-2; the D gene is possibly TRBD1 (5 bases). This CDR3 has 17 residues. Germline V CDR1 and CDR2: SEHNR, FQNEAQ (reference sequence). V shed 3 bases and J shed 3 bases, with 17 bases lying between them. This CDR3 is CASSLVQGMWDTGELFF. The CDR3 DNA reads as TGTGCCAGCAGCTTGGTCCAGGGAATGTGGGACACCGGGGAGCTGTTTTTT.

The genes are TRBV7-2 and TRBJ1-2; possibly TRBD1 for D (6 bases). Trimming pared 2 bases from V and 2 bases from J, leaving 12 bases between. Germline values: CDR1 SGHTA, CDR2 FQGNSA. The CDR3 consists of 15 residues. As DNA, the CDR3 is TGTGCCAGCAGCTTAACGACAGGCGCCAACTATGGCTACACCTTC. It translates to CASSLTTGANYGYTF. Drawing the rest from reference TRBV7-2 and TRBJ1-2, the complete variable domain is GAGVSQSPSNKVTEKGKDVELRCDPISGHTALYWYRQSLGQGLEFLIYFQGNSAPDKSGLPSDRFSAERTGGSVSTLTIQRTQQEDSAVYLCASSLTTGANYGYTFGSGTRLTVV.

The chain joins TRBV5-1 to TRBJ2-1; D gene ambiguous. The CDR3 consists of 15 residues. Trimming stripped 0 bases from V and 0 bases from J, with 7 bases between. Germline CDR1 SGHRS, CDR2 YFSETQ. Here the CDR3 DNA reads TGCGCCAGCAGCTTGGACTGGAGCTCCTACAATGAGCAGTTCTTC. Residues: CASSLDWSSYNEQFF.

This clone was seen repeatedly, ten times or more. V gene TRBV5-4 combines with J gene TRBJ2-2; the D is unclear. V lost 5 bases and J lost 1, with 12 bases in between. CDR1 is SGHNT, CDR2 YYREEE, per germline (reference sequence). The CDR3 runs 15 residues. The CDR3 nucleotides read TGTGCCAGCAGAAGTTGGGGTGGGAACACCGGGGAGCTGTTTTTT. Translating it yields CASRSWGGNTGELFF.

This clone showed up just once. The chain carries TRBV12-2 and TRBJ2-7; the table's TRBD1 call for D was not verified on the DNA. TRBV12-2 is flagged as a pseudogene. CDR3 length: 17 amino acids. CDR3 nucleotide sequence: TGTGCAAGTCGCTTAGCGAACCGGGACAGGAATACCTACGAGCAGTACTTC. The encoded protein is CASRLANRDRNTYEQYF.

The rearrangement links TRBV14 to TRBJ1-4; 7 bases fit TRBD1. CDR1 and CDR2 (germline): SGHDN, FVKESK. J was trimmed by 7 bases and V by 1 base; bases with no gene match: 6. The CDR3 totals 15 residues. Here the CDR3 DNA reads TGTGCCAGCAGCCAAGTAAGGGGGCTCGGTGAAAAACTGTTTTTT. As protein: CASSQVRGLGEKLFF.

The chain is built from TRBV6-5 and TRBJ1-2; D gene unclear. Deletions cut 5 bases from V and 0 bases from J, with 7 bases between. This CDR3 spans 13 amino acids. Germline V gene lookup returns CDR1 MNHEY and CDR2 SVGAGI. CDR3 in DNA: TGTGCCAGCAGTCGGTGGGCTAACTATGGCTACACCTTC. Amino acid sequence: CASSRWANYGYTF.

DNA of the CDR3: TGTGCCAGCAGTAAATACAGGGCCCCTTTATACGAGCAGTACTTC. Its protein product is CASSKYRAPLYEQYF. The chain joins TRBV28 to TRBJ2-7; D possibly corresponds to TRBD1 (6 bases). The CDR3 runs to 15 residues. V lost 5 bases to trimming and J lost 4 bases, with 18 bases between them. Germline V gene data show CDR1 as MDHEN and CDR2 as SYDVKM. The whole variable domain, remainder taken from reference TRBV28 and TRBJ2-7, is DVKVTQSSRYLVKRTGEKVFLECVQDMDHENMFWYRQDPGLGLRLIYFSYDVKMKEKGDIPEGYSVSREKKERFSLILESASTNQTSMYLCASSKYRAPLYEQYFGPGTRLTVT.

The chain links TRBV7-2 to TRBJ2-2, with D perhaps assigned TRBD1 or TRBD2 (6 bases each). Per germline, CDR1 SGHTA and CDR2 FQGNSA. With 6 bases removed from V and 5 bases from J, the gap between germline ends came to 16 bases. The CDR3 totals 15 residues. The CDR3 DNA sequence: TGTGCCAGCAGTCGTATGGGGGCGGGAACCGGGGAGCTGTTTTTT. It specifies CASSRMGAGTGELFF.

The V gene is TRBV5-1, the J gene TRBJ2-7, with unresolved D. The CDR3 sequence is 14 residues long. The germline V and J ends were trimmed by 0 bases and 1 base, with 8 bases remaining between them. Per the germline V gene, CDR1 is SGHRS and CDR2 is YFSETQ. CDR3 DNA sequence: TGCGCCAGCAGCTTGGACAGCACTTCCTACGAGCAGTACTTC. Its translation is CASSLDSTSYEQYF.

This clone occurred a few times. The chain uses TRBV7-9 and TRBJ1-2; D is undetermined. With 5 bases removed from V and 3 bases from J, the gap between germline ends came to 10 bases. In germline, CDR1 is SEHNR, CDR2 FQNEAQ (reference sequence). The CDR3 spans 13 residues. CDR3 DNA: TGTGCCAGCAGCCAAGGCGGGGACTATGGCTACACCTTC. This codes for CASSQGGDYGYTF.

The chain couples TRBV13 to TRBJ2-5; TRBD2 aligns across 8 bases. The V segment lost 5 bases and the J segment 3 bases; nucleotides outside the gene matches: 8. Looked up from germline, CDR1 is PRHDT and CDR2 is FYEKMQ (reference sequence). This CDR3 comprises 15 residues. In nucleotides, the CDR3 is TGTGCCAGCAGCCCCTCGGGGCGGGGGGAAGAGACCCAGTACTTC. This encodes CASSPSGRGEETQYF.

The CDR3 loop reads CASWDRVKYGYTF. CDR3 sequence (DNA): TGTGCCAGCTGGGACAGGGTAAAATATGGCTACACCTTC. The chain links TRBV25-1 to TRBJ1-2; 9 bases match TRBD1. Germline loops: CDR1 MGHDK, CDR2 SYGVNS. The ends lost 8 bases at V and 5 bases at J; junction bases unmatched: 6. This CDR3 has 13 amino acids.

The chain recombines TRBV4-2 with TRBJ2-7; D perhaps matches TRBD1 (5 bases). Germline CDR1 reads LGHNA; CDR2 reads YNFKEQ. The CDR3 is 12 amino acids. V was shortened by 5 bases and J by 6 bases, with 11 bases between the two germline ends. CDR3 in amino acids: CASSTQTAEQYF. CDR3 DNA sequence: TGTGCCAGCAGCACCCAGACAGCCGAGCAGTACTTC.

The rearrangement links TRBV7-9 to TRBJ1-6; 8 bases align to TRBD1. Germline V lookup: CDR1 SEHNR, CDR2 FQNEAQ (reference sequence). V shed 5 bases, J shed 6 bases, and the junction held 3 bases outside the gene matches. CDR3 length equals 14 residues. The DNA of the CDR3 is TGTGCCAGCAGCCCGGGACAGGTTAATTCACCCCTCCACTTT. It specifies CASSPGQVNSPLHF.

V is TRBV5-1 and J is TRBJ2-7; TRBD1 aligns across 9 bases. With 1 base clipped from V and 4 bases from J, the junction kept 6 bases outside the gene matches. This CDR3 has 15 residues. Germline values: CDR1 SGHRS, CDR2 YFSETQ. CDR3 in amino acids: CASSLQGQGIYEQYF. The CDR3 bases are TGCGCCAGCAGCTTGCAGGGACAGGGCATATACGAGCAGTACTTC.

The genes are TRBV19 and TRBJ1-5, with no clear D. From germline, CDR1 is LNHDA and CDR2 SQIVND (reference sequence). CDR3 length: 16 amino acids. The germline V and J ends were trimmed by 5 bases and 2 bases, with 16 bases remaining between them. The CDR3 loop reads CASSPWGGNGNQPQHF. CDR3 nucleotides: TGTGCCAGTAGTCCTTGGGGAGGGAACGGCAATCAGCCCCAGCATTTT. Drawing the rest from reference TRBV19 and TRBJ1-5, the complete variable domain is DGGITQSPKYLFRKEGQNVTLSCEQNLNHDAMYWYRQDPGQGLRLIYYSQIVNDFQKGDIAEGYSVSREKKESFPLTVTSAQKNPTAFYLCASSPWGGNGNQPQHFGDGTRLSIL.

This clone has just a few counts. The chain links TRBV30 to TRBJ1-6, with unresolved D. This CDR3 has 15 residues. V was pared by 1 base and J by 9 bases, with 16 bases between. Germline V gives CDR1 GTSNPN, CDR2 SVGIG (reference sequence). The CDR3 DNA follows: TGTGCCTGGAGTGGTCCCCGCCAACTCCTTTCACCCCTCCACTTT. This sequence encodes CAWSGPRQLLSPLHF.

The genes are TRBV6-5 and TRBJ2-2; D not resolved. CDR3 length: 12 amino acids. Germline V CDR1 and CDR2: MNHEY, SVGAGI. Trimming took 8 bases from V and 0 from J, leaving 4 bases between them. The CDR3 sequence is CASGPNTGELFF. The CDR3, as DNA: TGTGCCAGCGGGCCGAACACCGGGGAGCTGTTTTTT.

The rearrangement joins TRBV18 to TRBJ2-7, with 10 bases matching TRBD1. The CDR3 spans 16 residues. Germline CDR1 KGHSH, CDR2 LQKENI. J was trimmed by 3 bases and V by 1 base; bases with no gene match: 6. The DNA for the CDR3 is TGTGCCAGCTCACCACTGGGACAGGGGATCCGCTACGAGCAGTACTTC. As protein: CASSPLGQGIRYEQYF.

V usage is TRBV6-6 and J usage is TRBJ2-7, with D tentatively TRBD1 (6 bases). CDR1 is MNHNY and CDR2 is SVGAGI in the germline V gene (reference sequence). The CDR3 sequence is 12 residues long. V was shortened by 5 bases and J by 2 bases, with 7 bases between the two germline ends. CDR3 residues: CASSGQTYEQYF. Here the CDR3 DNA reads TGTGCCAGCAGTGGACAGACCTACGAGCAGTACTTC.

The chain uses TRBV19 and TRBJ1-6; 9 positions match TRBD1. The CDR3 is made up of 13 amino acids. The germline V gene encodes CDR1 LNHDA and CDR2 SQIVND (reference sequence). V dropped 6 bases and J dropped 7; count of bases not matched to a gene: 1. CDR3 residues: CASRQGANSPLHF. CDR3 bases: TGTGCCAGTAGACAGGGGGCGAATTCACCCCTCCACTTT.

The J gene is TRBJ2-3, the V gene TRBV29-1; D might be TRBD1 (5 bases). The CDR3 runs 11 residues. V lost 3 bases and J lost 4, with 5 bases in between. The germline CDR1 and CDR2 sequences are SQVTM and ANQGSEA. Here the CDR3 DNA reads TGCAGCGTTGACAGGGCAGATACGCAGTATTTT. Its protein is CSVDRADTQYF.

The gene calls are TRBV27 and TRBJ1-5; weak D call: TRBD1 (5 bases). CDR3 length: 15 amino acids. V gave up 4 bases and J gave up 6 bases, with 16 bases separating them. The germline V gene encodes CDR1 MNHEY and CDR2 SMNVEV (reference sequence). The CDR3, as DNA: TGTGCCAGCAGTTCGACAGCCATGGGCTCTCAGCCCCAGCATTTT. Translation: CASSSTAMGSQPQHF.

This chain joins TRBV6-2 or TRBV6-3 and TRBJ2-5; D tentatively fits TRBD1 or TRBD2 (5 bases each). Germline values: CDR1 MNHEY, CDR2 SVGEGT. This CDR3 has 11 residues. Trimming removed 2 bases from V and 7 bases from J, with 5 bases in between. The CDR3 coding sequence is TGTGCCAGCAGTTACGGGGGGACCCAGTACTTC. Translated: CASSYGGTQYF.

The chain employs TRBV2 and TRBJ1-2; TRBD1 might be the D (6 bases). The V end was cut by 6 bases, the J end by 2 bases, with 10 bases between. The CDR3 is 13 residues long. CDR1 SNHLY and CDR2 FYNNEI come from the germline V gene. The DNA for the CDR3 is TGTGCCAGCAGGCCAGACAGGAACTATGGCTACACCTTC. Residues: CASRPDRNYGYTF.

This clone was picked up a small number of times. J is TRBJ1-1 and V is TRBV7-3; no clear D gene. The germline gives CDR1 SGHTA, CDR2 FQGTGA. V shed 5 bases and J shed 1 base, with 8 bases lying between them. The CDR3 is made up of 13 amino acids. The chain's CDR3 is CASSPGQNTEAFF. CDR3 coding DNA: TGTGCCAGCAGCCCGGGTCAGAACACTGAAGCTTTCTTT.

The count of this clone is one. The chain recombines TRBV19 with TRBJ1-1; D is perhaps TRBD1 (5 bases). CDR1 and CDR2 (germline): LNHDA, SQIVND (reference sequence). The CDR3 runs 15 residues. Trimming stripped 3 bases from V and 1 base from J, with 12 bases between. CDR3 sequence (DNA): TGTGCCAGTAGTATGTATGGGGGAAGGAACACTGAAGCTTTCTTT. Its translation is CASSMYGGRNTEAFF.